There are many counts of the clone carrying this TCR beta chain. The antigen remains unidentified. Researchers tagged individual cDNA molecules with unique molecular identifiers. TCRdb processed the 5' RACE reads anew with MiXCR; each CDR3 protein has one entry. The sample holds fewer than 60,000 distinct CDR3 sequences, about 10% seen once. This entry comes from a study of early T cells in non-severe SARS-CoV-2 infection. Study background: Sequencing of bulk RNA from unsorted whole blood was done, without chain pairing.

Trimming stripped 0 bases from V and 3 bases from J, with 5 bases between. CDR1 is LGHNA, CDR2 YNFKEQ, per germline. The CDR3 length is 13 residues. Whole-study findings and limits: Matching results from VDJdb favored anti-spike CD8 responses, leaving private and CD4 specificities undetected.

This rearrangement joins TRBV4-2 to TRBJ1-1, with D unclear. This sequence originates from an adult who was a healthcare worker with PCR-confirmed SARS-CoV-2 infection or an uninfected control (not recorded which). The specimen was whole blood. The CDR3 DNA reads as TGTGCCAGCAGCCAAGAACGGTACACTGAAGCTTTCTTT. Amino acid sequence: CASSQERYTEAFF.